Listed here is a single T cell receptor (beta chain). Deletions cut 4 bases from V and 7 bases from J, with 11 bases between. The CDR3 is 12 residues long. This entry is derived from a study of T cells in Graves' hyperthyroidism and ophthalmopathy. Researchers took RNA transcripts and amplified the TCR beta CDR3 regions from them. The TCR CDR3 was amplified in a first-round RT-PCR using the HTBI primer set. TCRdb independently ran MiXCR on the multiplex PCR reads; one entry per CDR3 protein. The sample holds approximately 500,000 distinct CDR3 sequences, around 42% seen once. Sequenced input: peripheral blood or thyroid tissue (not recorded which). The sequence was obtained from a woman younger than 30 with Graves' hyperthyroidism. The chain links TRBV12-3 or TRBV12-4 to TRBJ2-7; D not certain. The DNA of the CDR3 is TGTGCCAGCAGTTCCCCGGTTGGTGAGCAGTACTTC. Protein sequence: CASSSPVGEQYF.